This T cell receptor (beta chain) was sequenced in a study of PD-L1 blockade in urothelial cancer (dated by TCRdb to 2016 to 2017). With respect to the entire study: All patients started therapy around 2014 and received atezolizumab 1,200 mg intravenously every 3 weeks. Pretreatment blood TCR-seq was available for about 28 patients, at least one posttreatment blood collection was obtained for about 25 patients, and tumor TCR-seq was available for about 25 patients. Durable clinical benefit was achieved by nine patients but not by the remaining 20. Progression-free survival longer than 6 months counted as durable clinical benefit, and TCR features were additionally tested against both progression-free and overall survival. Somatic, immune and clinical correlates of response to PD-L1 blockade with atezolizumab in urothelial cancer were the focus of an exploratory multi-omic analysis. Pretreatment tumor samples, along with matched peripheral blood serially collected before and after atezolizumab treatment, were subjected to TCR sequencing. About 90% of the roughly 29 patients were identified as males with urothelial cancer of bladder origin, and a prior smoking history was reported by 18 of 29 patients. In the same patients, whole exome sequencing and RNA sequencing of pretreatment tumors were performed in addition to TCR sequencing. Blood samples gave a median of around 140,000 T cells and 80,000 to 95,000 unique TCRs, with a median clonality of approximately 0.08. An ECOG performance status of 0 or 1 was recorded for the patients, and 0 to 3 prior chemotherapy regimens had been received by the patients. Blood samples were analyzed at 3 weeks after treatment start (second dose) and at 6 weeks after treatment start.

The time point label of this sample denotes: pretreatment peripheral blood. The cohort included roughly 29 patients with locally advanced or metastatic urothelial carcinoma who were treated at Memorial Sloan Kettering on a trial protocol. Peripheral blood mononuclear cells were collected from each patient pretreatment and during treatment, giving between 1 and 8 total time points per patient. The Qiagen DNeasy Blood extraction kit was used to purify genomic DNA from total PBMCs and tumor samples. PBMCs were collected pretreatment and during treatment, and were isolated and stored as previously described. Concerning this clone: Its binding antigen is unknown. No base-level quality is on record; no much larger clone is a single base apart.

The CDR3 starts with the cysteine, ends with the phenylalanine, and has 15 residues. Only the CDR3 part of the read is kept: 45 bases, read in frame from the first base. Relative to germline, V is missing 5 bases and J is missing 2 bases, with 6 bases of the junction outside any gene match. CDR1 SQVTM and CDR2 ANQGSEA are derived from the germline V gene. To estimate absolute template abundance from read counts, synthetic TCR analog templates were spiked into each PCR. The immunoSEQ assay used bias-controlled V and J gene primers to amplify TCRbeta CDR3 regions from genomic DNA. Sequencing of rearranged TCRbeta segments was done at approximately 20X coverage. In the source study's methods: Sequencing errors were corrected by clustering, and CDR3s were annotated against IMGT so that V, D and J genes could be assigned. Out-of-frame and stop-codon sequences were excluded, and only productive TCRbeta rearrangements were used in downstream analyses. Clonality was calculated as one minus the Shannon entropy normalized by the log of the number of unique productive sequences. Clones differing between time points or between blood and tumor were identified by Fisher's exact test with Benjamini-Hochberg correction at adjusted p below 0.01. The table was pulled from immuneACCESS by TCRdb, which kept in-frame rearrangements only. Such tables lose some clones; where checked, under half of the loss comes from unresolved V genes, and the rest has no known cause. For V, J and clone size, that table is used; D and trimming come from the DNA. This sample is represented by 90,000 or so clones; about 89% of them were singletons. The ten most abundant clones make up roughly 0.97% of the sample.

General conclusions and limits of the study: At 3 weeks after the start of treatment, tumor-associated TCR clones in peripheral blood had expanded more in patients with durable benefit (n of about 20, p = 0.022). A pretreatment peripheral blood TCR clonality below the median was linked to improved progression-free and overall survival. Because of the small sample size (n ≈ 27) and the many exploratory analyses performed, the results are intended to be regarded as hypothesis-generating.

The sample here was PBMCs, taken around atezolizumab (anti-PD-L1) treatment. This TCR was recovered from a woman older than 75 with urothelial cancer. The V gene is TRBV29-1 and the J gene is TRBJ2-2; the junction holds 9 bases that match TRBD2. The sequence in DNA is TGCAGCGTTATCATAGCGGGAGTTAACACCGGGGAGCTGTTTTTT. Its amino acids are CSVIIAGVNTGELFF.